A single sample is the source of the 3 T cell receptor beta chains below, sequenced in a study of T cell responses to AZD1222 COVID-19 vaccine (dated by TCRdb to about 2021). Receptors were amplified or captured by the immunoSEQ multiplex PCR assay. TCRdb holds this immuneACCESS table with in-frame rearrangements only. Some clones are missing; in checked studies, unresolved V genes explain under half, and the rest has no known cause. The sample contains about 180,000 clones, around 94% of them found a single time. The top ten clones comprise 1.5% to 2% of the sample. Explained via the paper, the time point label denotes: about 28 days (+/-7) after the second vaccine dose. This sample comprised peripheral blood, obtained 28 days after the second AZD1222 dose. Receptors were obtained from an adult who received the AZD1222 COVID-19 vaccine.

J is TRBJ2-7 and V is TRBV28, with a weak D call TRBD2 (6 bases). V was clipped by 9 bases and J by 4 bases, with 13 bases between them. Germline V lookup: CDR1 MDHEN, CDR2 SYDVKM. The CDR3 totals 12 residues. CDR3 nucleotides: TGTGCCAGTCGGGACTCAGATTACGAGCAGTACTTC. It yields the protein CASRDSDYEQYF.

The CDR3 region is CASSPALPYTDTQYF. The CDR3 DNA follows: TGTGCCAGCAGCCCCGCCCTCCCATACACAGATACGCAGTATTTT. The rearrangement joins TRBV7-9 to TRBJ2-3, with D unresolved. Trimming pared 5 bases from V and 2 bases from J, leaving 14 bases between. Looked up from germline, CDR1 is SEHNR and CDR2 is FQNEAQ (reference sequence). The CDR3 runs 15 residues.

This chain joins TRBV19 and TRBJ1-4; D uncertain. The V gene lost 5 bases and the J gene lost 11 bases, with 21 bases spanning the gap. The CDR3 is 15 amino acids. Germline assignment: CDR1 LNHDA and CDR2 SQIVND (reference sequence). The CDR3 region has the DNA TGTGCCAGTAGTGAAAGAGAGACGCTAATGACCAAACTGTTTTTT. Its protein is CASSERETLMTKLFF.